This paragraph reports one T cell receptor beta chain. This sample is drawn from a study of blood T cell repertoires in COVID-19. Study summary: Sample material is recorded as cDNA or gDNA derived from T cells, B-cell-depleted T cells, or PBMCs.

Assay used: immunoSEQ multiplex PCR; TCRdb lists only in-frame clones, some missing. The sample includes around 250,000 clones, 85% to 90% of them seen just once. Participants spanned ages about 18 to 90 years and resided in about 25 US areas. Two negative PCRs, clearance, or symptom resolution were required of recovered Cohort 3 donors. CDR3 size: 12 residues. The germline CDR1 and CDR2 sequences are SGHRS and YFSETQ. J lost 5 bases, V lost 5 bases, and 3 bases had no gene match. The chain employs TRBV5-1 and TRBJ2-5, with 7 nucleotides matching TRBD1. What was sequenced was PBMCs or T cells enriched from blood (not recorded which). The sequence came from a young man who had recovered from COVID-19. In DNA form, the CDR3 reads TGCGCCAGCAGTACAGGGGAGGAGACCCAGTACTTC. Translated, it gives CASSTGEETQYF.